This T cell receptor (beta chain) was recorded in a study of T cells in Graves' hyperthyroidism and ophthalmopathy. Study findings and constraints: Most expanded thyroid clonotypes above 0.001 recurred in blood.

Deletions cut 4 bases from V and 0 bases from J, with 6 bases between. CDR3 length equals 13 residues. Authors of the study amplified TCR beta CDR3 regions from RNA transcripts. During a first-round RT-PCR of the TCR CDR3, the HTBI primer set was used. Each CDR3 protein gets one entry after TCRdb re-called the multiplex PCR reads with MiXCR. The sample carries under 200,000 distinct CDR3 sequences, just under 9.5% recorded once. The hyperthyroidism was newly diagnosed and had lasted under 2 months; the patients were aged 18 to 65. This clonotype was counted ten times or more. Its antigen is currently unknown.

The sequenced sample was blood. The V and J genes are TRBV12-3 or TRBV12-4 and TRBJ1-2; D gene uncertain. This sequence was found in a woman between 18 and 30 years old with Graves' hyperthyroidism that later progressed to Graves' ophthalmopathy. The CDR3 loop reads CASSYDPNYGYTF. The CDR3 coding sequence is TGTGCCAGCAGTTATGACCCTAACTATGGCTACACCTTC.